The present TCR beta chain was sequenced within a study of PD-1 blockade in classical Hodgkin lymphoma. Time point reported: cycle 4 day 1 (C4D1), after less than 7 weeks of nivolumab. Exposure to brentuximab vedotin varied, and each patient had relapsed following autologous stem cell transplantation. Only in-frame clones appear in the TCRdb table, and some are missing; sequencing was by immunoSEQ multiplex PCR. The repertoire holds 64,000 or so clones, approximately 92% seen once, with 8% in the top ten. Study results and caveats: In CD4+ cells, TCR diversity went up significantly by C4D1, but in CD8+ cells it did not. When set against healthy donors, newly diagnosed patients were reported to show lower baseline TCR diversity.

The V and J ends lost 3 bases and 1 base, in that order; junction bases with no gene match: 2. This CDR3 contains 14 residues. Germline V gives CDR1 MDHEN, CDR2 SYDVKM. As to this clone: Antigen: not known.

This chain links TRBV28 with TRBJ2-7; TRBD1 aligns across 8 bases. The sequence came from a human donor with classical Hodgkin lymphoma. The sample here was peripheral blood mononuclear cells (PBMCs), taken before the fourth cycle of nivolumab. The CDR3 loop reads CASSFGTGSYEQYF. The CDR3 region has the DNA TGTGCCAGCAGTTTTGGGACAGGTTCCTACGAGCAGTACTTC.